This TCR beta chain derives from a study of cytomegalovirus exposure and HLA in healthy donors. For the study at large: Genotyping showed 70% to 90% of fewer than 500 donors falling in the Caucasian-associated ancestry cluster. Study-wide points: A previous analysis found most TCR beta V segments productive roughly 87% or roughly 30% of the time. Later work showed greater clonal expansion in HLA-associated TCR beta chains than in equally common others.

A note on this clone: The antigen is unknown.

Vbeta (60) and Jbeta (13) primers were used in the PCR. Measured with immunoSEQ multiplex PCR; TCRdb has only the in-frame clones, and not every one. Its clone listing holds 150,000 to 200,000 clones. Unrecorded immune exposure was likely among donors, who were nominally healthy when sampled. The sample consisted of PBMCs. The clonotype comes from a man aged 25-40 years in good health and CMV-seronegative.

The CDR3 DNA reads TGTGCCTGGACCTCGCGGGTCGGGGAAAAACTGTTTTTT. This translates into CAWTSRVGEKLFF. This chain uses TRBV30 with TRBJ1-4; D is unclear. Germline V gives CDR1 GTSNPN, CDR2 SVGIG (reference sequence). The CDR3 is made up of 13 amino acids. Between the trimmed V and J ends, which lost 4 bases and 8 bases, there was a span of 14 bases. The complete variable domain, with remaining parts taken from reference TRBV30 and TRBJ1-4, reads SQTIHQWPATLVQPVGSPLSLECTVEGTSNPNLYWYRQAAGRGLQLLFYSVGIGQISSEVPQNLSASRPQDRQFILSSKKLLLSDSGFYLCAWTSRVGEKLFFGSGTQLSVL.